This T cell receptor beta chain was retrieved from a study of T cells after yellow fever vaccination. The study, taken as a whole, reports: The study re-detected most primary-vaccination clones after the booster (roughly 96% CD4, approximately 87% CD8).

The sample holds a few counts of this clonotype. Its specificity is not known. Researchers made TCR cDNA using 5'RACE template switching, and this step added a universal primer site and UMIs. From the 5' RACE reads, TCRdb called clonotypes with MiXCR, one entry per CDR3 protein. Among hundreds of thousands of distinct CDR3 sequences, roughly 14% were seen once, and the ten largest hold roughly 13%. V gave up 10 bases and J gave up 11 bases, with 15 bases separating them. The CDR3 is 11 residues long. Germline V gives CDR1 ENHRY, CDR2 SYGVKD. The V and J genes are TRBV10-3 and TRBJ2-1; D unresolved. The clonotype was recovered from a man in his thirties or forties who received the YFV17D yellow fever vaccine. The specimen was PBMCs, collected on the day of the yellow fever booster vaccination. The CDR3 DNA follows: TGTGCCACCGGGTCCTCAAGCAAGCAGTTCTTC. Residues: CATGSSSKQFF.